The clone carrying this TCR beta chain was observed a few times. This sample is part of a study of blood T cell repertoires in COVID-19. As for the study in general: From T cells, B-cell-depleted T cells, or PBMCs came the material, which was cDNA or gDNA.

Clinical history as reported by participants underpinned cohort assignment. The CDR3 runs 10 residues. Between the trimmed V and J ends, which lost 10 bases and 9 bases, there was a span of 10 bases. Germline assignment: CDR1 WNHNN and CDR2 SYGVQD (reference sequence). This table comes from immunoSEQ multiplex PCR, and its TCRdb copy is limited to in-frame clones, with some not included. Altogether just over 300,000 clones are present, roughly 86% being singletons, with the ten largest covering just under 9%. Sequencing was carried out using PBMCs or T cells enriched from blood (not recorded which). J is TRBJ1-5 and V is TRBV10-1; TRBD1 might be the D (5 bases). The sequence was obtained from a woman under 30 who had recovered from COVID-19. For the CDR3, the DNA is TGCGCCAACCACCAGGGGCCCCAGCATTTT. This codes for CANHQGPQHF.